Presented here are 19 T cell receptor beta chains from one specimen sequenced in a study of OX40 agonist ivuxolimab in advanced cancers. Repertoires were generated with immunoSEQ multiplex PCR, while TCRdb's copy carries only in-frame clones and drops some. The sample lists about 58,000 clones, over 75% occurring once. The sample consisted of CD4+ or CD8+ T cells sorted from blood, taken in a trial of the OX40 agonist ivuxolimab. The receptors come from an adult with an advanced solid tumor such as melanoma, head and neck, liver or kidney cancer.

The chain employs TRBV5-1 and TRBJ2-1; D is tentatively TRBD1 or TRBD2 (5 bases each). The CDR3 loop spans 13 amino acids. Germline CDR1 reads SGHRS; CDR2 reads YFSETQ. Trimming cost V 5 bases and J 7 bases, with 13 bases left between them. CDR3 DNA sequence: TGCGCCAGCAGTGGGGCCGGGGTTAATGAGCAGTTCTTC. It yields the protein CASSGAGVNEQFF.

The V and J genes are TRBV18 and TRBJ1-2; D unclear. The V gene lost 4 bases and the J gene lost 2 bases, with 11 bases spanning the gap. CDR1 is KGHSH, CDR2 LQKENI, per germline. CDR3 length: 14 residues. CDR3 loop: CASSLAGSNYGYTF. As DNA, the CDR3 is TGTGCCAGCTCACTCGCCGGGTCGAACTATGGCTACACCTTC.

V and J are TRBV7-3 and TRBJ1-1; D gene uncertain. The CDR3 extends over 15 amino acids. Trimming stripped 0 bases from V and 5 bases from J, with 13 bases between. The germline CDR1 and CDR2 sequences are SGHTA and FQGTGA. CDR3 nucleotides: TGTGCCAGCAGCTTAACTCAGACCTCGGAAACTGAAGCTTTCTTT. Translating gives CASSLTQTSETEAFF.

V gene TRBV11-2 combines with J gene TRBJ2-2; D call uncertain. Germline assignment: CDR1 SGHAT and CDR2 FQNNGV. The CDR3 extends over 14 amino acids. V dropped 2 bases and J dropped 8 bases, with 12 bases sitting between them. The CDR3: CASSLSSSTGELFF. DNA for the CDR3: TGTGCCAGCAGCTTATCGTCATCTACGGGGGAGCTGTTTTTT.

The CDR3 DNA is TGTGCCACCAGCAGGGCTTCTGGAAACACCATATATTTT. Its translation is CATSRASGNTIYF. The genes are TRBV15 and TRBJ1-3; D is uncertain. CDR1 LNHNV and CDR2 YYDKDF come from the germline V gene (reference sequence). The CDR3 extends over 13 amino acids. V was clipped by 3 bases and J by 1 base, with 4 bases between them.

This rearrangement joins TRBV5-4 to TRBJ2-7; a possible D gene is TRBD1 (6 bases). Germline-derived CDR1 and CDR2 are SGHNT and YYREEE (reference sequence). The germline V and J ends were trimmed by 3 bases and 6 bases, with 10 bases remaining between them. CDR3 length: 12 residues. CDR3 sequence reads: CASSSTGTEQYF. CDR3 sequence (DNA): TGTGCCAGCAGCTCGACAGGCACCGAGCAGTACTTC.

This clone appeared a few times. The V gene is TRBV6-1, the J gene TRBJ1-4, with TRBD1 as a possible D gene (6 bases). The CDR3 is 13 amino acids. Germline-derived CDR1 and CDR2 are MNHNS and SASEGT. Deletions cut 9 bases from V and 8 bases from J, with 16 bases between. The CDR3, as DNA: TGTGCCAGTCGGGCAGGGGTTTGGGAAAAACTGTTTTTT. It encodes CASRAGVWEKLFF.

This chain connects TRBV5-2 to TRBJ2-6; the table's D call, TRBD2, was not checked against the DNA. TRBV5-2 is a recognized pseudogene. The CDR3 consists of 16 residues. CDR3: CASNWSTQSRANVLTF. The CDR3 bases are TGTGCCAGCAATTGGAGTACACAAAGTCGGGCCAACGTCCTGACTTTC.

The rearrangement links TRBV7-2 to TRBJ2-2; 7 positions match TRBD2. The CDR3 contains 15 residues. Germline CDR1 SGHTA, CDR2 FQGNSA. The junction had 9 bases not matched to a gene; V was cut back by 8 bases and J by 3 bases. DNA of the CDR3: TGTGCCAGCCGATCTGGGGGGGTCGACACCGGGGAGCTGTTTTTT. It codes for CASRSGGVDTGELFF.

In its sample, this clone was seen once. The chain is built from TRBV7-3 and TRBJ2-7; D might be TRBD2 (5 bases). V was shortened by 3 bases and J by 1 base, with 7 bases between the two germline ends. CDR1 and CDR2 from the germline V gene are SGHTA and FQGTGA. This CDR3 has 13 amino acids. CDR3 region: CASSFGDSYEQYF. CDR3 DNA: TGTGCCAGCAGCTTCGGGGATTCCTACGAGCAGTACTTC.

V is TRBV7-2 and J is TRBJ1-1, with D possibly being TRBD1 (5 bases). Trimming took off 3 bases at V and 0 bases at J, with 11 bases between the two ends. Germline V gene sequence: CDR1 SGHTA, CDR2 FQGNSA. The CDR3 is 15 amino acids. This CDR3 is CASSLTGTVNTEAFF. The CDR3 DNA sequence: TGTGCCAGCAGCTTGACCGGGACGGTGAACACTGAAGCTTTCTTT.

This clone was found once. The chain links TRBV7-3 to TRBJ2-2; D is unclear. Trimming pared 5 bases from V and 2 bases from J, leaving 9 bases between. Germline V gene sequence: CDR1 SGHTA, CDR2 FQGTGA. The CDR3 spans 14 residues. CDR3 loop: CASSPTVNTGELFF. The DNA of the CDR3 is TGTGCCAGCAGCCCCACAGTAAACACCGGGGAGCTGTTTTTT.

A word on this clone: Likely a read error: the CDR3 ends without its conserved phenylalanine or tryptophan. The DNA is left out, because the CDR3 cannot be placed on it with certainty; the CDR3 is given as TCRdb lists it. The chain carries TRBV28 and TRBJ1-1; the D call of TRBD1 is as the table states it, not checked on the DNA. Germline values: CDR1 MDHEN, CDR2 SYDVKM. The CDR3 spans 11 residues, counting both ends. This CDR3 is CASSFREHRAL.

The chain carries TRBV9 and TRBJ1-2, with D hard to call. The CDR3 contains 14 residues. Trimming took 4 bases from V and 3 from J, leaving 13 bases between them. Germline loops: CDR1 SGDLS, CDR2 YYNGEE. For the CDR3, the DNA is TGTGCCAGCAGCTCCCGACAAGGTGACTATGGCTACACCTTC. This codes for CASSSRQGDYGYTF.

CDR3 protein: CASSPVGTGRGYTF. CDR3 nucleotides: TGTGCCAGTAGCCCAGTGGGGACAGGGCGTGGCTACACCTTC. The rearrangement uses TRBV19 and TRBJ1-2; 9 bases are shared with TRBD1. V lost 6 bases and J lost 7; bases outside the gene matches: 9. This CDR3 comprises 14 residues. Germline lookup yields CDR1 LNHDA and CDR2 SQIVND (reference sequence).

This chain connects TRBV7-6 to TRBJ2-3, with TRBD1 identical over 8 bases. Trimming cost V 3 bases and J 2 bases; bases outside gene matches: 7. This CDR3 is 16 amino acids long. Germline V gene lookup returns CDR1 SGHVS and CDR2 FNYEAQ. CDR3 sequence (DNA): TGTGCCAGCAGCTTGAGACGGGACAGGTCCACAGATACGCAGTATTTT. It specifies CASSLRRDRSTDTQYF.

The rearrangement joins TRBV5-1 to TRBJ2-6, with D perhaps matching TRBD1 (5 bases). This CDR3 comprises 15 residues. Germline-derived CDR1 and CDR2 are SGHRS and YFSETQ. Trimming stripped 7 bases from V and 2 bases from J, with 13 bases between. The CDR3 region is CASGAGQPGANVLTF. The CDR3, as DNA: TGCGCCAGCGGGGCAGGGCAGCCTGGGGCCAACGTCCTGACTTTC.

This clone was picked up a small number of times. CDR3 DNA sequence: TGTGCCAGCAGCGTAGGGGACAGGGGCTACGAGCAGTACTTC. It yields the protein CASSVGDRGYEQYF. The chain couples TRBV9 to TRBJ2-7; the match to TRBD1 covers 10 bases. The germline CDR1 and CDR2 sequences are SGDLS and YYNGEE. The CDR3 totals 14 residues. V trimming: 0 bases; J trimming: 3 bases; junction bases outside the gene matches: 0.

In this sample, this clone is medium-sized. The chain combines TRBV6-5 with TRBJ2-7; D may correspond to TRBD1 or TRBD2 (5 bases each). The CDR3 is made up of 13 amino acids. The germline V and J ends were trimmed by 0 bases and 5 bases, with 8 bases remaining between them. From germline, CDR1 is MNHEY and CDR2 SVGAGI. CDR3: CASSYSGGNEQYF. CDR3 coding DNA: TGTGCCAGCAGTTACTCTGGGGGTAACGAGCAGTACTTC.